This record concerns one T cell receptor (beta chain) sequence. Its matching antigen is unknown. At the DNA level, this CDR3 is encoded by other sequences in the same sample as well. The sample comes from a study of T cell repertoires in ileal Crohn's disease. On the study more broadly: Every patient was operated on for stricturing (roughly 60%) or penetrating (around 40%) complications. About half of patients got postoperative therapy: about twelve thiopurines, 18 anti-TNF. Findings and limits, study-wide: Active smokers at surgery had more clonal expansions than non-smokers. High-frequency clones were more common in sorted CD8 than CD4 cells.

The repertoire was sequenced with immunoSEQ multiplex PCR; TCRdb's copy has only in-frame clones and lacks some. Of around 14,000 clones listed, about 80% were seen once; the top ten hold 4% to 5%. J gave up 2 bases and V 0 bases, and 5 bases lay outside the gene matches. Germline V gene sequence: CDR1 SGHNT, CDR2 YYREEE (reference sequence). This CDR3 has 16 amino acids. This TCR came from an adult with Crohn's disease. Source material: ileal tissue. J is TRBJ2-5 and V is TRBV5-4; 9 bases are shared with TRBD2. CDR3 in amino acids: CASSLGLAGLQETQYF. The CDR3 DNA is TGTGCCAGCAGCTTGGGGCTAGCGGGGCTACAAGAGACCCAGTACTTC. The full variable domain, completed using reference TRBV5-4 and TRBJ2-5, is ETGVTQSPTHLIKTRGQQVTLRCSSQSGHNTVSWYQQALGQGPQFIFQYYREEENGRGNFPPRFSGLQFPNYSSELNVNALELDDSALYLCASSLGLAGLQETQYFGPGTRLLVL.